These 21 T cell receptor beta chains share one sample of origin, sequenced in a study of CD8 T cells in ankylosing spondylitis. These receptors have no known antigen. Study results and limitations: A motif of eight highly homologous TCR beta variants was seen as apparently characteristic of ankylosing spondylitis blood.

MiXCR, run by TCRdb on the 5' RACE reads, gives a single entry per CDR3 protein. The sample consists of just under 550,000 distinct CDR3 sequences, roughly 13% of them appearing once. Sequenced sample: blood, either unsorted or a sorted T cell fraction (not recorded which). Receptors originate from a male donor with ankylosing spondylitis.

This clonotype was counted a few times. The J gene is TRBJ2-2, the V gene TRBV20-1, with a weak D call TRBD2 (5 bases). There are 14 residues in the CDR3. V was shortened by 3 bases and J by 4 bases, with 12 bases between the two germline ends. The V gene's germline CDR1 is DFQATT and CDR2 SNEGSKA (reference sequence). The CDR3 loop is CSASLWEPTGELFF. The CDR3 bases are TGCAGTGCTAGTTTGTGGGAGCCCACCGGGGAGCTGTTTTTT.

This clonotype was counted at least ten times. The gene calls are TRBV5-1 and TRBJ2-1, with TRBD1 matching 8 bases. The CDR3 loop spans 15 amino acids. Germline lookup yields CDR1 SGHRS and CDR2 YFSETQ. V shed 2 bases and J 5 bases; nucleotides not matched to a gene: 6. For the CDR3, the DNA is TGCGCCAGCAGCTTACAGGGGGAGGTCAACAATGAGCAGTTCTTC. Encoded protein: CASSLQGEVNNEQFF.

This clonotype has only a few counts. The V gene is TRBV6-2 or TRBV6-3, the J gene TRBJ2-2; possibly TRBD2 for D (6 bases). Trimming left V 10 bases short and J 3 bases short, with 15 bases between. The CDR3 extends over 14 amino acids. CDR1 is MNHEY, CDR2 SVGEGT, per germline. The CDR3 sequence is CAIKTTGDTGELFF. The CDR3 DNA reads as TGTGCCATCAAAACGACGGGGGACACCGGGGAGCTGTTTTTT.

This chain connects TRBV2 to TRBJ1-5; D not certain. This CDR3 region has 14 residues. Germline V gene lookup returns CDR1 SNHLY and CDR2 FYNNEI. V was shortened by 4 bases and J by 3 bases, with 10 bases between the two germline ends. The CDR3 loop reads CASSGVGVNQPQHF. As DNA, the CDR3 is TGTGCCAGCAGTGGAGTTGGGGTCAATCAGCCCCAGCATTTT.

This clonotype was detected only a few times. This chain uses TRBV5-1 with TRBJ2-2; D ambiguous. This CDR3 spans 15 amino acids. The germline gives CDR1 SGHRS, CDR2 YFSETQ. V was pared by 0 bases and J by 7 bases, with 13 bases between. The CDR3 nucleotides are TGCGCCAGCAGCTTGGCCCAGTCTTATGGCGGGGAGCTGTTTTTT. Protein sequence: CASSLAQSYGGELFF.

In the case of this clonotype: A read error is possible here, since a much larger clone lies one base away. This chain connects TRBV5-6 to TRBJ2-7; possible D gene TRBD2, 5 bases. Per the germline V gene, CDR1 is SGHDT and CDR2 is YYEEEE. Trimming shortened V by 4 bases and J by 2 bases, and 10 bases separated the two germline ends. CDR3 length: 13 amino acids. DNA for the CDR3: TGTGCCAGCAGCCCCGGGATTACCTACGAGCAGTACTTC. It translates to CASSPGITYEQYF.

The chain carries TRBV24-1 and TRBJ1-3; TRBD1 is a possible D gene (5 bases). CDR3 length equals 15 residues. Germline V gene data show CDR1 as KGHDR and CDR2 as SFDVKD. Trimming cost V 4 bases and J 2 bases, with 11 bases left between them. This CDR3 reads CATSDPRGPGNTIYF. In DNA form, the CDR3 reads TGTGCCACCAGTGACCCTAGGGGACCTGGAAACACCATATATTTT.

This sequence joins TRBV10-2 and TRBJ2-7; TRBD1 matches 9 bases. With 8 bases clipped from V and 3 bases from J, the junction kept 11 bases outside the gene matches. The CDR3 spans 15 residues. Germline V CDR1 and CDR2: WSHSY, SAAADI. CDR3 coding DNA: TGCGCCAGCCAGGAGGCCGGGACAGGGTTCTACGAGCAGTACGTC. Translated, it gives CASQEAGTGFYEQYV.

The chain combines TRBV18 with TRBJ2-3; 7 nucleotides agree with TRBD2. This CDR3 contains 14 residues. Looked up from germline, CDR1 is KGHSH and CDR2 is LQKENI. J gave up 6 bases and V 3 bases, and 6 bases lay outside the gene matches. The CDR3 here is CASSPGLVYDTQYF. Here the CDR3 DNA reads TGTGCCAGCTCACCCGGACTAGTCTATGATACGCAGTATTTT. Complete variable domain (other parts from reference TRBV18 and TRBJ2-3): NAGVMQNPRHLVRRRGQEARLRCSPMKGHSHVYWYRQLPEEGLKFMVYLQKENIIDESGMPKERFSAEFPKEGPSILRIQQVVRGDSAAYFCASSPGLVYDTQYFGPGTRLTVL.

This clonotype was observed many times. This chain connects TRBV15 to TRBJ1-1; a weak D match, TRBD1 (5 bases). The CDR3 has 16 amino acids. Trimming removed 0 bases from V and 1 base from J, with 12 bases in between. Germline CDR1 is LNHNV and CDR2 is YYDKDF (reference sequence). The DNA of the CDR3 is TGTGCCACCAGCAGAGATCCTCGGGGCCAGAACACTGAAGCTTTCTTT. It encodes CATSRDPRGQNTEAFF.

This chain uses TRBV2 with TRBJ2-3; no clear D gene. The germline V gene encodes CDR1 SNHLY and CDR2 FYNNEI. The length of the CDR3 is 13 residues. V lost 3 bases and J lost 4, with 8 bases in between. Written as DNA, the CDR3 is TGTGCCAGCAGTGATGGTCCTCCAGATACGCAGTATTTT. It translates to CASSDGPPDTQYF.

In its sample, this clonotype was seen a few times. The genes are TRBV20-1 and TRBJ1-2; D perhaps matches TRBD1 (5 bases). This CDR3 contains 14 residues. The V end lost 5 bases, the J end lost 2 bases, and 15 bases lay between the germline ends. CDR1 DFQATT and CDR2 SNEGSKA come from the germline V gene (reference sequence). CDR3 coding DNA: TGCAGTGCTCCAAGGGGCAAAAGCAACTATGGCTACACCTTC. Encoded protein: CSAPRGKSNYGYTF.

The CDR3: CASSGGDGRALGQYF. The CDR3 nucleotides read TGTGCCAGCAGCGGGGGTGACGGGAGGGCCCTTGGGCAGTACTTC. The J gene is TRBJ2-7, the V gene TRBV9, with 8 bases fitting TRBD2. Germline V gives CDR1 SGDLS, CDR2 YYNGEE. Losses at the gene ends were 3 bases for V and 9 bases for J; bases not matched to a gene: 14. The CDR3 has 15 amino acids.

This clonotype was detected a few times. CDR3 nucleotide sequence: TGCAGTGCTAGAGGGTGGCAGCTGAACACTGAAGCTTTCTTT. Protein: CSARGWQLNTEAFF. The rearrangement joins TRBV20-1 to TRBJ1-1; D remains unclear. Looked up from germline, CDR1 is DFQATT and CDR2 is SNEGSKA (reference sequence). V shed 1 base and J shed 0 bases, with 9 bases lying between them. This CDR3 has 14 amino acids.

This clonotype was detected ten times or more. The chain combines TRBV5-1 with TRBJ2-1, with a tentative D call TRBD2 (5 bases). V lost 0 bases, J lost 0 bases, and 13 bases lay in between. Germline CDR1 is SGHRS and CDR2 is YFSETQ. The CDR3 is 17 amino acids. CDR3 sequence: CASSLDPGVPSYNEQFF. In DNA form, the CDR3 reads TGCGCCAGCAGCTTGGACCCCGGGGTTCCCTCCTACAATGAGCAGTTCTTC.

The gene calls are TRBV7-2 and TRBJ2-2; no definite D call. CDR1 is SGHTA, CDR2 FQGNSA, per germline. Trimming took 4 bases from V and 6 from J, leaving 9 bases between them. The CDR3 spans 13 residues. The CDR3 reads CASSSYDAGELFF. Here the CDR3 DNA reads TGTGCCAGCAGCTCATACGATGCCGGGGAGCTGTTTTTT.

This clonotype was seen a few times. V is TRBV20-1 and J is TRBJ1-5; no definite D call. Trimming took 4 bases from V and 4 from J, leaving 11 bases between them. Germline V CDR1 and CDR2: DFQATT, SNEGSKA (reference sequence). The CDR3 totals 13 residues. As DNA, the CDR3 is TGCAGTGCTACACCACAAGGGAATCAGCCCCAGCATTTT. Its protein is CSATPQGNQPQHF.

This clonotype showed up many times. The gene calls are TRBV11-2 and TRBJ2-1; D is possibly TRBD1 (5 bases). CDR1 and CDR2 from the germline V gene are SGHAT and FQNNGV. V was pared by 5 bases and J by 4 bases, with 27 bases between. This CDR3 is 19 amino acids long. The CDR3 protein is CASSPGWQGKHLGYNEQFF. The DNA for the CDR3 is TGTGCCAGCAGCCCTGGGTGGCAGGGAAAACATTTGGGGTACAATGAGCAGTTCTTC.

This clonotype was observed at least ten times. The rearrangement joins TRBV29-1 to TRBJ1-1; D is ambiguous. In germline, CDR1 is SQVTM, CDR2 ANQGSEA. The CDR3 has 10 amino acids. Trimming took off 5 bases at V and 1 base at J, with 2 bases between the two ends. CDR3 coding DNA: TGCAGCGTTCAGAACACTGAAGCTTTCTTT. Translated, it gives CSVQNTEAFF.

The V gene is TRBV7-2, the J gene TRBJ2-3; 13 bases are a match to TRBD2. J lost 4 bases, V lost 0 bases, and 10 bases had no gene match. This CDR3 comprises 19 residues. Germline CDR1 is SGHTA and CDR2 is FQGNSA. The CDR3 protein is CASSLARTSGRWVADTQYF. The CDR3 nucleotides read TGTGCCAGCAGCTTAGCAAGGACTAGCGGGAGATGGGTGGCAGATACGCAGTATTTT. The full variable domain, its missing parts supplied by reference TRBV7-2 and TRBJ2-3, is GAGVSQSPSNKVTEKGKDVELRCDPISGHTALYWYRQSLGQGLEFLIYFQGNSAPDKSGLPSDRFSAERTGGSVSTLTIQRTQQEDSAVYLCASSLARTSGRWVADTQYFGPGTRLTVL.

The chain combines TRBV25-1 with TRBJ2-3; TRBD2 is a possible D gene (5 bases). CDR1 and CDR2 from the germline V gene are MGHDK and SYGVNS. The ends were cut back, 4 bases at V and 2 bases at J, with 10 bases in the middle. The CDR3 loop spans 14 amino acids. In DNA form, the CDR3 reads TGTGCCAGCAGTGGGCCCGGGAACACAGATACGCAGTATTTT. It specifies CASSGPGNTDTQYF. The complete variable domain, with remaining parts taken from reference TRBV25-1 and TRBJ2-3, reads EADIYQTPRYLVIGTGKKITLECSQTMGHDKMYWYQQDPGMELHLIHYSYGVNSTEKGDLSSESTVSRIRTEHFPLTLESARPSHTSQYLCASSGPGNTDTQYFGPGTRLTVL.